The TCR beta chain under discussion was sequenced for a study of control samples from healthy donors and cancer patients. From germline, CDR1 is MDHEN and CDR2 SYDVKM. CDR3 size: 17 residues. V was pared by 3 bases and J by 1 base, with 18 bases between. This clone was counted once. Assay: immunoSEQ multiplex PCR; the TCRdb copy retains only in-frame clones and omits some. The sample holds 120,000 or so clones, around 87% seen once. This sequence originates from a man aged 60 to 69 in good health. V gene TRBV28 combines with J gene TRBJ1-1, with D maybe TRBD1 (5 bases). The sample was blood. CDR3 DNA sequence: TGTGCCAGCAGTTTGGCGGGATTTGGGGGTCCGAACACTGAAGCTTTCTTT. Its translation: CASSLAGFGGPNTEAFF.